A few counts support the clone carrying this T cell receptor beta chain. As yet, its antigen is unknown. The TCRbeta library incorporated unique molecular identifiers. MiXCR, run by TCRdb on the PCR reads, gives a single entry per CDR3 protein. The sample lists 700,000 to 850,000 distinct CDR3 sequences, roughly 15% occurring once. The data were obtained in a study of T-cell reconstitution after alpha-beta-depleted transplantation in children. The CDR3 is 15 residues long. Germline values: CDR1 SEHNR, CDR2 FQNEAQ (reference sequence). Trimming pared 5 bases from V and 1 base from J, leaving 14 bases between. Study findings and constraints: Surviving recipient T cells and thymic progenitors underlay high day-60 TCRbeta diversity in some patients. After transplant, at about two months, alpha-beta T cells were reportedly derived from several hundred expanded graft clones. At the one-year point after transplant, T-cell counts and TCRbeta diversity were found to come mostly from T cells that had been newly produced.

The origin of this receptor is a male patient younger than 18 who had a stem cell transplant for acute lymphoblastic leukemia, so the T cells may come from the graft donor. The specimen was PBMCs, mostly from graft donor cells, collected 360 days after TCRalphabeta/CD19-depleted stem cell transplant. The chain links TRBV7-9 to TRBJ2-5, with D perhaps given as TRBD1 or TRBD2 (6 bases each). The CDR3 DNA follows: TGTGCCAGCAGCCCCCCAGGGGACTTCCAAGAGACCCAGTACTTC. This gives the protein CASSPPGDFQETQYF.